Here is one T cell receptor (beta chain) with its context. This sample is drawn from a study of cytomegalovirus exposure and HLA in healthy donors. Use of 60 Vbeta and 13 Jbeta primers characterized the PCR. The data were produced by immunoSEQ multiplex PCR, yet TCRdb's version contains in-frame clones alone and is incomplete. The data hold 75,000 to 100,000 clones, with 81% observed a single time. The CDR3 is 12 amino acids. V was shortened by 1 base and J by 4 bases, with 3 bases between the two germline ends. Germline CDR1 is SGHRS and CDR2 is YFSETQ. The V gene is TRBV5-1, the J gene TRBJ2-1; the D is unclear. This TCR came from a man in his forties in good health and CMV-seropositive. The sample taken for sequencing was PBMCs. CDR3 DNA: TGCGCCAGCAGCTTGTCTTACAATGAGCAGTTCTTC. This sequence encodes CASSLSYNEQFF.